This T cell receptor (beta chain) is drawn from a study of blood T cell repertoires in COVID-19. Individuals drawn from approximately 26 US areas were roughly 18 to 95 years old. Participant reports of clinical history set cohort assignment. Donors in Cohort 3 counted as recovered after two negative PCRs, clearance, or symptom resolution. Per the authors' pipeline: How many nucleated cells were present was estimated from reference gene primer amplification. Some clones are missing from TCRdb's copy, which holds only in-frame ones; the method was immunoSEQ multiplex PCR. V and J calls and clone size follow that table, whereas D and trimming were derived from the DNA. The sample carries a few hundred thousand clones, over 75% recorded once. The material sequenced was PBMCs or T cells enriched from blood (not recorded which). The clonotype comes from a man aged 30-40 years who had recovered from COVID-19.

CDR3 nucleotide sequence: TGTGCCAGCAGCTCTAGACAGCGTAACTATGGCTACACCTTC. It is translated as CASSSRQRNYGYTF. The genes are TRBV5-4 and TRBJ1-2, with D possibly matching TRBD1 (5 bases). This CDR3 has 14 residues. CDR1 is SGHNT, CDR2 YYREEE, per germline (reference sequence). The ends were cut back, 3 bases at V and 1 base at J, with 10 bases in the middle.